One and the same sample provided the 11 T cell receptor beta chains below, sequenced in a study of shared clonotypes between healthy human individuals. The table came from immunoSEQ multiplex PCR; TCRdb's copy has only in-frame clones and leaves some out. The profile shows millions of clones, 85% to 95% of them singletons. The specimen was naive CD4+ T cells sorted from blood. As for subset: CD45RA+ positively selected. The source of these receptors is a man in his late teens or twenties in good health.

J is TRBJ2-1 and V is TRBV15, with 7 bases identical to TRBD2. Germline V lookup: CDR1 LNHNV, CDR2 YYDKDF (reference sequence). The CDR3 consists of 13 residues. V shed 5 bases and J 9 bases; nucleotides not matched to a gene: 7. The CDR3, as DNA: TGTGCCACCAGCCGCCCCCTAGCGGTTGAGCAGTTCTTC. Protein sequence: CATSRPLAVEQFF.

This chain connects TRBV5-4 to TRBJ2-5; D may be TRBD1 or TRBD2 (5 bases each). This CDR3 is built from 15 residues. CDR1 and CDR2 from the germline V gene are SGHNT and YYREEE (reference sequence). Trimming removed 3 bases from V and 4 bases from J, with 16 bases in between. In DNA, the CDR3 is TGTGCCAGCAGCTGGGACCCGCTGGGTGGAGAGACCCAGTACTTC. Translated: CASSWDPLGGETQYF.

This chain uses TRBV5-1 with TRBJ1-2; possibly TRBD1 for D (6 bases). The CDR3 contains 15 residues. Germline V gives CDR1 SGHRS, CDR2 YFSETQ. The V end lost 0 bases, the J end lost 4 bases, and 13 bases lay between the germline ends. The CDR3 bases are TGCGCCAGCAGCTTGGCCCGTAACAGGGCCTATGGCTACACCTTC. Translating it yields CASSLARNRAYGYTF. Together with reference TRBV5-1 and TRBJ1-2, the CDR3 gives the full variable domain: KAGVTQTPRYLIKTRGQQVTLSCSPISGHRSVSWYQQTPGQGLQFLFEYFSETQRNKGNFPGRFSGRQFSNSRSEMNVSTLELGDSALYLCASSLARNRAYGYTFGSGTRLTVV.

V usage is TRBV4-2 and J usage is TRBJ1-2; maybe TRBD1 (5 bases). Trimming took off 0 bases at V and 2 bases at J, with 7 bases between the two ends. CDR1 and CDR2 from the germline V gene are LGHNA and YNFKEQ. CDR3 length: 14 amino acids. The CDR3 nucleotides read TGTGCCAGCAGCCAAGATGGGGCCAACTATGGCTACACCTTC. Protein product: CASSQDGANYGYTF.

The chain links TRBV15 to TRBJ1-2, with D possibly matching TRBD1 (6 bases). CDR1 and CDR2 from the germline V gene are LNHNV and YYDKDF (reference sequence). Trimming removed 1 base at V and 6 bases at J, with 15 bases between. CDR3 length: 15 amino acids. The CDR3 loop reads CATSRGGGARNGYTF. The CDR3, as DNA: TGTGCCACCAGCAGAGGAGGGGGGGCCCGAAATGGCTACACCTTC.

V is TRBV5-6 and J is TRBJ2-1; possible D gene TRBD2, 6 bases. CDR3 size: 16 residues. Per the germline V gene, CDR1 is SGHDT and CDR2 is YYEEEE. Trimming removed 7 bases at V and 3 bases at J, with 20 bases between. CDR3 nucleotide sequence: TGTGCCAGCGGTTCCCAGCGGGCCCATGACTACAATGAGCAGTTCTTC. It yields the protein CASGSQRAHDYNEQFF.

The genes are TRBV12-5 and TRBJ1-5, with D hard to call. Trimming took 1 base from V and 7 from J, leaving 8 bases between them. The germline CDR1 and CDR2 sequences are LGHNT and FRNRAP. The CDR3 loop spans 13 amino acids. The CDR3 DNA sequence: TGTGCTAGTGGTTTGGGGACCAAACAGCCCCAGCATTTT. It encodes CASGLGTKQPQHF.

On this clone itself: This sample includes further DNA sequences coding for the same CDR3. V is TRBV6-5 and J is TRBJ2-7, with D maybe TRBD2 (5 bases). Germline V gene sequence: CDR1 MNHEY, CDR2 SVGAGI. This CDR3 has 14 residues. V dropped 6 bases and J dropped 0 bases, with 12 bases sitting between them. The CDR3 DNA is TGTGCCAGCAGGCGACAAGGGAGCTCCTACGAGCAGTACTTC. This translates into CASRRQGSSYEQYF.

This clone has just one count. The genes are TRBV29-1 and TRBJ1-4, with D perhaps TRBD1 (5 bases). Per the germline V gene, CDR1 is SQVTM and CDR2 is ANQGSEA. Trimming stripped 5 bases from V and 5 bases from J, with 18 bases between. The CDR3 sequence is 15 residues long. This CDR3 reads CSVLGVGGSNEKLFF. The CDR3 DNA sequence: TGCAGCGTTTTAGGAGTGGGGGGTTCCAATGAAAAACTGTTTTTT.

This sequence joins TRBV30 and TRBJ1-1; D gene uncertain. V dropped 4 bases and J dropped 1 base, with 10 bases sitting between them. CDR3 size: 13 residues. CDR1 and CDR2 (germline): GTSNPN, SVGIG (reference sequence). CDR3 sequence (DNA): TGTGCCTGGAAGAGGACGGAGAACACTGAAGCTTTCTTT. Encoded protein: CAWKRTENTEAFF.

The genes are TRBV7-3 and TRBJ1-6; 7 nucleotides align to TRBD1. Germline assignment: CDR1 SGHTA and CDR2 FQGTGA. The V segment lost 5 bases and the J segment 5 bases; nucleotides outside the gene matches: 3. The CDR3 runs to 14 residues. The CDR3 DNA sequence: TGTGCCAGCAGCCGGGACAGTGATAATTCACCCCTCCACTTT. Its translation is CASSRDSDNSPLHF.